The source of this T cell receptor beta chain is a study of tumor-infiltrating lymphocytes in primary liver carcinoma. At the level of the study: Resecting the tumor surgically was how the patients' primary liver carcinoma was treated. Patients, male and female, were 30 to 69 years old.

From around 500 ng of total RNA, TCR beta-specific cDNA was reverse-transcribed using a constant-region primer. It was through three nested multiplex PCR rounds of slightly modified ARM-PCR that TCR beta libraries arose. A C-beta reverse primer and TRBV1-TRBV30 forward primers served in each of the first two PCR rounds, at roughly 10 cycles apiece. TCRdb re-analysed the multiplex PCR reads in MiXCR, keeping a single row per CDR3 protein. The sample consists of a few hundred thousand distinct CDR3 sequences, around 50% of them appearing once. The CDR3 is made up of 12 amino acids. Out of unsorted whole blood came the blood RNA, and germline DNA was extracted as well. Only one count was recorded for this clonotype. At one end, the junction sequence differs from germline, possibly due to a read error.

Sequencing was performed on peripheral blood. V gene TRBV12-3 or TRBV12-4 combines with J gene TRBJ2-1; D possibly corresponds to TRBD1 (5 bases). The sequence was collected from a woman under 40 with primary liver carcinoma and hepatitis B virus infection. The CDR3 region is CASRSDSYEQSF. The CDR3 region has the DNA TGTGCCAGCAGGAGCGACAGCTATGAGCAGTCCTTC.